Shown below are 19 T cell receptor beta chains from a single sample sequenced in a study of T cell responses to AZD1222 COVID-19 vaccine. TCRdb's table, derived via immunoSEQ multiplex PCR, lists solely in-frame clones and lacks some. The sample lists over 150,000 clones, just over 90% seen once, with about 3% in the top ten. The sample here was peripheral blood, taken on day 0 of AZD1222 vaccination. These receptors came from an adult in good health.

The chain employs TRBV6-5 and TRBJ2-4, with D possibly called TRBD1 or TRBD2 (6 bases each). This CDR3 spans 13 amino acids. V dropped 10 bases and J dropped 3 bases, with 13 bases sitting between them. CDR1 is MNHEY and CDR2 is SVGAGI in the germline V gene. CDR3 protein: CATGGTFKNIQYF. The CDR3 bases are TGTGCCACTGGAGGGACATTCAAAAACATTCAGTACTTC.

The rearrangement uses TRBV7-3 and TRBJ2-3; 13 positions agree with TRBD2. J lost 1 base, V lost 5 bases, and 6 bases had no gene match. The CDR3 extends over 17 amino acids. From germline, CDR1 is SGHTA and CDR2 FQGTGA. CDR3 residues: CASSRLAGGRGTDTQYF. The CDR3 bases are TGTGCCAGCAGCCGACTAGCGGGGGGAAGGGGCACAGATACGCAGTATTTT.

The rearrangement uses TRBV10-3 and TRBJ2-1, with D possibly called TRBD1 or TRBD2 (5 bases each). The CDR3 runs 13 residues. V was shortened by 10 bases and J by 8 bases, with 18 bases between the two germline ends. Germline assignment: CDR1 ENHRY and CDR2 SYGVKD. Here the CDR3 DNA reads TGTGCCACAGATGAGGGGACCGAAGATGAGCAGTTCTTC. It encodes CATDEGTEDEQFF.

The V gene is TRBV27, the J gene TRBJ2-7, with D perhaps matching TRBD1 (6 bases). Deletions cut 0 bases from V and 5 bases from J, with 14 bases between. Germline V gene data show CDR1 as MNHEY and CDR2 as SMNVEV (reference sequence). The CDR3 spans 15 residues. In DNA, the CDR3 is TGTGCCAGCAGTTTATCGGCCAGGGGAGTCCACGAGCAGTACTTC. Translation: CASSLSARGVHEQYF.

This clone was seen more than once but under ten times. V usage is TRBV23-1 and J usage is TRBJ1-5, with D uncertain. TRBV23-1 is assigned to the ORF class and has an uncertain function. The germline V and J ends were trimmed by 7 bases and 3 bases, with 1 base remaining between them. This CDR3 has 10 residues. The CDR3 is CASNNQPQHF. As DNA, the CDR3 is TGCGCCAGCAACAATCAGCCCCAGCATTTT.

The rearrangement joins TRBV4-3 to TRBJ2-6, with 8 bases identical to TRBD1. CDR3 length: 18 amino acids. The trim removed 2 bases at V and 4 bases at J, leaving 10 bases unmatched. The germline CDR1 and CDR2 sequences are LGHNA and YSLEER. CDR3 DNA: TGCGCCAGCAGCCAATTCGCGCAGGGGGCCTCGGGGGCCAACGTCCTGACTTTC. Translating it yields CASSQFAQGASGANVLTF.

The chain recombines TRBV4-3 with TRBJ2-2; TRBD1 agrees at 8 bases. The CDR3 has 15 amino acids. Per germline, CDR1 LGHNA and CDR2 YSLEER. V gave up 0 bases and J gave up 5 bases; unmatched junction bases: 2. The CDR3: CASSQDGDRTGELFF. The CDR3 coding sequence is TGCGCCAGCAGCCAAGACGGGGACAGGACCGGGGAGCTGTTTTTT.

The chain uses TRBV10-3 and TRBJ1-5; the D gene is possibly TRBD1 (6 bases). Trimming cost V 0 bases and J 0 bases, with 12 bases left between them. CDR1 and CDR2 from the germline V gene are ENHRY and SYGVKD. CDR3 length equals 17 residues. The CDR3: CAISESPGAHSNQPQHF. The CDR3 DNA follows: TGTGCCATCAGTGAGTCTCCGGGGGCCCATAGCAATCAGCCCCAGCATTTT.

The chain joins TRBV5-5 to TRBJ2-3; D possibly corresponds to TRBD2 (6 bases). CDR3 size: 15 residues. Germline V gene sequence: CDR1 SGHKS, CDR2 YYEKEE (reference sequence). V dropped 0 bases and J dropped 1 base, with 9 bases sitting between them. The CDR3 here is CASSLGRGRTDTQYF. The DNA of the CDR3 is TGTGCCAGCAGCTTGGGGCGGGGCCGCACAGATACGCAGTATTTT.

This chain uses TRBV5-6 with TRBJ1-1; no reliable D call. Trimming cost V 1 base and J 11 bases, with 24 bases left between them. From germline, CDR1 is SGHDT and CDR2 YYEEEE. This CDR3 contains 16 residues. The CDR3 here is CASSLKHNLRPEGAFF. In DNA form, the CDR3 reads TGTGCCAGCAGCTTGAAACACAACCTTCGGCCCGAAGGGGCTTTCTTT.

This chain uses TRBV3-1 (or the pseudogene TRBV3-2) with TRBJ2-7; 7 bases align to TRBD2. CDR3 length equals 17 residues. Germline trimming cut 1 base from V and 1 base from J; bases unmatched to any gene: 10. The V gene's germline CDR1 is LGHDT and CDR2 YNNKEL (reference sequence). The CDR3 protein is CASSQAPSAGLSYEQYF. In nucleotides, the CDR3 is TGTGCCAGCAGCCAAGCCCCTTCAGCGGGGCTGTCCTACGAGCAGTACTTC.

J is TRBJ1-1 and V is TRBV7-9, with 7 bases fitting TRBD1. The CDR3 sequence is 15 residues long. V lost 0 bases to trimming and J lost 1 base; unmatched junction nucleotides: 2. Germline loops: CDR1 SEHNR, CDR2 FQNEAQ (reference sequence). Written as DNA, the CDR3 is TGTGCCAGCAGCTTAGCGGACAGGTGGAACACTGAAGCTTTCTTT. It specifies CASSLADRWNTEAFF.

The chain combines TRBV7-3 with TRBJ2-7, with 11 bases that match TRBD2. The CDR3 extends over 15 amino acids. Trimming took 1 base from V and 7 from J; bases not matched to a gene: 6. The germline gives CDR1 SGHTA, CDR2 FQGTGA. CDR3 in amino acids: CASSLISGGASEQYF. The CDR3 coding sequence is TGTGCCAGCAGCTTAATTAGCGGGGGGGCATCTGAGCAGTACTTC.

This clone was counted a single time. The chain couples TRBV9 to TRBJ2-2, with D unresolved. The germline gives CDR1 SGDLS, CDR2 YYNGEE. Trimming pared 5 bases from V and 6 bases from J, leaving 11 bases between. The CDR3 has 13 amino acids. The CDR3 is CASRVNLAGELFF. In nucleotides, the CDR3 is TGTGCCAGCAGGGTCAACCTCGCCGGGGAGCTGTTTTTT.

V is TRBV19 and J is TRBJ2-4; D is ambiguous. Germline values: CDR1 LNHDA, CDR2 SQIVND (reference sequence). The CDR3 has 15 amino acids. Trimming pared 1 base from V and 0 bases from J, leaving 7 bases between. The CDR3, as DNA: TGTGCCAGTAGTATAGGGGTCCTAGCCAAAAACATTCAGTACTTC. This sequence encodes CASSIGVLAKNIQYF. Drawing the rest from reference TRBV19 and TRBJ2-4, the complete variable domain is DGGITQSPKYLFRKEGQNVTLSCEQNLNHDAMYWYRQDPGQGLRLIYYSQIVNDFQKGDIAEGYSVSREKKESFPLTVTSAQKNPTAFYLCASSIGVLAKNIQYFGAGTRLSVL.

The chain combines TRBV7-2 with TRBJ1-2; D unresolved. The CDR3 consists of 13 residues. V gave up 1 base and J gave up 5 bases, with 8 bases separating them. Germline V gene lookup returns CDR1 SGHTA and CDR2 FQGNSA. The CDR3 loop reads CASSLGRKYGYTF. CDR3 nucleotide sequence: TGTGCCAGCAGCTTAGGACGGAAGTATGGCTACACCTTC.

The chain is built from TRBV7-9 and TRBJ1-2; tentative D call: TRBD1 (5 bases). The CDR3 is 14 amino acids. Germline V lookup: CDR1 SEHNR, CDR2 FQNEAQ (reference sequence). V gave up 3 bases and J gave up 4 bases, with 12 bases separating them. The CDR3, as DNA: TGTGCCAGCAGCTTGGCGGGGGGAGGCTATGGCTACACCTTC. Its protein product is CASSLAGGGYGYTF.

The V and J genes are TRBV6-2 or TRBV6-3 and TRBJ2-5; 13 positions agree with TRBD2. Germline V gene data show CDR1 as MNHEY and CDR2 as SVGEGT. The CDR3 is made up of 20 amino acids. J gave up 5 bases and V 0 bases, and 15 bases lay outside the gene matches. The CDR3 sequence: CASSYSGLAGVAAPWETQYF. For the CDR3, the DNA is TGTGCCAGCAGTTACTCTGGACTAGCGGGGGTCGCTGCCCCCTGGGAGACCCAGTACTTC.

This chain joins TRBV4-3 and TRBJ2-7; D is ambiguous. This CDR3 region has 15 residues. CDR1 is LGHNA and CDR2 is YSLEER in the germline V gene. Trimming took off 0 bases at V and 1 base at J, with 10 bases between the two ends. This chain's CDR3 is CASSQDEFGSYEQYF. Here the CDR3 DNA reads TGCGCCAGCAGCCAAGATGAGTTCGGGTCCTACGAGCAGTACTTC.